This T cell receptor (beta chain) comes out of a study of T-cell reconstitution after alpha-beta-depleted transplantation in children. The CDR3 totals 14 residues. V gave up 0 bases and J gave up 3 bases, with 9 bases separating them. Germline V gene sequence: CDR1 ENHRY, CDR2 SYGVKD. During its preparation, the TCRbeta library received unique molecular identifiers. In TCRdb, the PCR reads were re-called with MiXCR into one record per CDR3 protein. The sample holds over 150,000 distinct CDR3 sequences; 11% are singletons and the top ten take roughly 13%. This clonotype appeared many times. This receptor was identified in a boy aged 2 to 9 with acute myeloid leukemia, due to receive a stem cell transplant. The V and J genes are TRBV10-3 and TRBJ2-7, with a tentative D call TRBD1 (5 bases). The sequencing here drew on PBMCs, taken before TCRalphabeta/CD19-depleted stem cell transplant. CDR3 sequence reads: CAISESATVYEQYF. The CDR3 region has the DNA TGTGCCATCAGTGAGTCAGCGACAGTCTACGAGCAGTACTTC.